The 3 T cell receptor beta chains reported below all come from one sample, sequenced in a study of cytomegalovirus exposure and HLA in healthy donors. The PCR had 60 Vbeta and 13 Jbeta primers. Data came from immunoSEQ multiplex PCR; TCRdb stores just in-frame clones and leaves some out. The table records some 130,000 clones, approximately 70% of them present only once. The source material was PBMCs. The receptors were sampled from a woman aged 55 to 70 in good health and CMV-seropositive.

This rearrangement joins TRBV13 to TRBJ1-1; 9 bases align to TRBD1. The CDR3 is 15 residues long. V lost 7 bases, J lost 1 base, and 7 bases stayed unmatched. Germline V lookup: CDR1 PRHDT, CDR2 FYEKMQ (reference sequence). CDR3 sequence (DNA): TGTGCCAGCAACCGAGACAGGGGGAGGAACACTGAAGCTTTCTTT. Protein product: CASNRDRGRNTEAFF.

This chain uses TRBV6-5 with TRBJ2-7; tentative D call: TRBD1 (6 bases). The CDR3 spans 11 residues. Looked up from germline, CDR1 is MNHEY and CDR2 is SVGAGI. Trimming stripped 5 bases from V and 9 bases from J, with 11 bases between. CDR3 residues: CASSTRQAQYF. CDR3 nucleotides: TGTGCCAGCAGTACACGACAGGCGCAGTACTTC.

The V gene is TRBV28, the J gene TRBJ2-3, with TRBD2 matching over 7 bases. V lost 5 bases to trimming and J lost 2 bases; unmatched junction nucleotides: 16. Germline V gene lookup returns CDR1 MDHEN and CDR2 SYDVKM. This CDR3 region has 18 residues. CDR3 protein: CASSPWKLGREPTDTQYF. The CDR3 coding sequence is TGTGCCAGCAGTCCCTGGAAGCTTGGGCGGGAGCCCACAGATACGCAGTATTTT.